The clone carrying this T cell receptor (beta chain) was seen repeatedly, ten times or more. The V end lost 3 bases, the J end lost 1 base, and 7 bases lay between the germline ends. This CDR3 is built from 13 residues. In germline, CDR1 is SGHDT, CDR2 YYEEEE. One entry per CDR3 protein, called by TCRdb with MiXCR from the RT-PCR reads. The table includes around 700,000 distinct CDR3 sequences, approximately 15% detected once. The receptor was isolated from a female donor in good health, serving as a healthy control. Sequencing was done on a sample of memory CD4+ T cells from blood. The chain combines TRBV5-6 with TRBJ2-5; D is unclear. The CDR3 coding sequence is TGTGCCAGCAGCTGGCCCGGCCAAGAGACCCAGTACTTC. Translation: CASSWPGQETQYF.